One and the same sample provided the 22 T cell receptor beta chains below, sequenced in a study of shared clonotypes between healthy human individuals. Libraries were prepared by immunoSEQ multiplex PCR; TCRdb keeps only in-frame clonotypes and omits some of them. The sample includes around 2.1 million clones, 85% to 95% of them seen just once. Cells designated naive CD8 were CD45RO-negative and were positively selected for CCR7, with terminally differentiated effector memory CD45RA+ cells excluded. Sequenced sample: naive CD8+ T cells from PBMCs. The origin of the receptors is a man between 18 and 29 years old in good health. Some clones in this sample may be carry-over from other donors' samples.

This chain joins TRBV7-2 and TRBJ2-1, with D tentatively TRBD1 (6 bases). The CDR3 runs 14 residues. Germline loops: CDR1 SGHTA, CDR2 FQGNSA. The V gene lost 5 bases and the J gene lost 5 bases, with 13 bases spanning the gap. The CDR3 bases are TGTGCCAGCAGCGTAAACAGGGAACACAATGAGCAGTTCTTC. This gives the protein CASSVNREHNEQFF.

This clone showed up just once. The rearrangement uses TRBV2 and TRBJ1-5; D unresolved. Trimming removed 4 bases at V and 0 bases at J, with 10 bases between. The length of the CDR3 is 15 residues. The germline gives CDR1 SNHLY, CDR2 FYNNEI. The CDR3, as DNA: TGTGCCAGCAGTGGCCGTTCCTATAGCAATCAGCCCCAGCATTTT. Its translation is CASSGRSYSNQPQHF.

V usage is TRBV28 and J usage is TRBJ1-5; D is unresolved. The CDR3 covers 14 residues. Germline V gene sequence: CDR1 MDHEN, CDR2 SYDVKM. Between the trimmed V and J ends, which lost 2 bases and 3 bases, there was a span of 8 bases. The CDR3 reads CASSLGGDNQPQHF. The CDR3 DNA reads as TGTGCCAGCAGTTTAGGCGGGGACAATCAGCCCCAGCATTTT.

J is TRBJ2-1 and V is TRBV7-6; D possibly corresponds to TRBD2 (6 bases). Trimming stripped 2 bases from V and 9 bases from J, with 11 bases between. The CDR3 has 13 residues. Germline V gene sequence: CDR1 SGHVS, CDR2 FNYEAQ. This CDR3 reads CASSLLGRTEQFF. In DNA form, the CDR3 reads TGTGCCAGCAGCTTACTGGGGAGGACTGAGCAGTTCTTC.

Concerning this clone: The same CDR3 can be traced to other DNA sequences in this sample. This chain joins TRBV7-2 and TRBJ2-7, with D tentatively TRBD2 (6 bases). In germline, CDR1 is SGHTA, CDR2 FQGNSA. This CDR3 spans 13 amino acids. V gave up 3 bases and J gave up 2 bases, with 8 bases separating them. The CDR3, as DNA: TGTGCCAGCAGCTTCGGAGGGACCTACGAGCAGTACTTC. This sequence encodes CASSFGGTYEQYF.

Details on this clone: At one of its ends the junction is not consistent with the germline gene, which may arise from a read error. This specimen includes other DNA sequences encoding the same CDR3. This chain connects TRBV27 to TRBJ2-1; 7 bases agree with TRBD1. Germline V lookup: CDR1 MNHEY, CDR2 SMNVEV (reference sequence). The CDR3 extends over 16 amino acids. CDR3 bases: TGTGCCAGCAGTCTATCTCCCGGGACAGCTTACAATGAGCAGTTCTTC. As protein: CASSLSPGTAYNEQFF.

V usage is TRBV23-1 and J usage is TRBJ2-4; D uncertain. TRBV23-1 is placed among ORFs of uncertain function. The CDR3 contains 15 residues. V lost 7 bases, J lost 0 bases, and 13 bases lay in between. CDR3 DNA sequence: TGCGCCAGCACCCAGAGGTTGGGAGCCAAAAACATTCAGTACTTC. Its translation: CASTQRLGAKNIQYF.

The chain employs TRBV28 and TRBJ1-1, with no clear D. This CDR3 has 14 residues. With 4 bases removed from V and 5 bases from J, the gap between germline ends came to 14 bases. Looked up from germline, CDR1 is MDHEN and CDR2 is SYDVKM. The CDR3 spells CASSYGLEKTEAFF. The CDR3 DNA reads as TGTGCCAGCAGTTACGGCCTGGAGAAGACTGAAGCTTTCTTT.

The CDR3 loop is CASSQGTPRDTQYF. The CDR3 nucleotides read TGTGCCAGCAGCCAAGGGACTCCTAGAGATACGCAGTATTTT. The chain has TRBV11-2 and TRBJ2-3, with a weak D call TRBD2 (6 bases). The V and J ends lost 5 bases and 5 bases respectively, with 14 bases between them. This CDR3 spans 14 amino acids. Per the germline V gene, CDR1 is SGHAT and CDR2 is FQNNGV.

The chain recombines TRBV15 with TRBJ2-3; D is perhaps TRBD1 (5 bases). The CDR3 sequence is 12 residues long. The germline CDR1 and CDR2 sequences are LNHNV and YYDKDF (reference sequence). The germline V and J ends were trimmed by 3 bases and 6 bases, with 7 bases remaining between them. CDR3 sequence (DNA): TGTGCCACCAGCAGCAGGGTGGATACGCAGTATTTT. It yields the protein CATSSRVDTQYF.

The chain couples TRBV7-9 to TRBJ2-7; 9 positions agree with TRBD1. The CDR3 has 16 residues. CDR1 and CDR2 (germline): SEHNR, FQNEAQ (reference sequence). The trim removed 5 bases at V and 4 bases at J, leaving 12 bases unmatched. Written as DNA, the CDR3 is TGTGCCAGCAGCCCTAGATCCCCGGACAGGGGATACGAGCAGTACTTC. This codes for CASSPRSPDRGYEQYF.

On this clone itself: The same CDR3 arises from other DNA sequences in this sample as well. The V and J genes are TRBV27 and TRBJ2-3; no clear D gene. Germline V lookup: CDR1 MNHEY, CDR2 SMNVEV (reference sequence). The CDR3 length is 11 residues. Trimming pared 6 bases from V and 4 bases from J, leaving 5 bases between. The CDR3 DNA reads TGTGCCAGCAGAGGCGCAGATACGCAGTATTTT. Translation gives CASRGADTQYF.

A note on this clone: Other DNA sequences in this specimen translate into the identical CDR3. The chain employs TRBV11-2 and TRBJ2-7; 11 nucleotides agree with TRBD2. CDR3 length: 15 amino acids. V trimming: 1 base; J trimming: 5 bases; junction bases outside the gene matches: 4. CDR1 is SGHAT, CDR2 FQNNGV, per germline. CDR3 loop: CASSLVAGGPNEQYF. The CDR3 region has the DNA TGTGCCAGCAGCTTAGTAGCGGGAGGGCCCAACGAGCAGTACTTC. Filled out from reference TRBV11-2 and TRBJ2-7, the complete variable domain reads EAGVAQSPRYKIIEKRQSVAFWCNPISGHATLYWYQQILGQGPKLLIQFQNNGVVDDSQLPKDRFSAERLKGVDSTLKIQPAKLEDSAVYLCASSLVAGGPNEQYFGPGTRLTVT.

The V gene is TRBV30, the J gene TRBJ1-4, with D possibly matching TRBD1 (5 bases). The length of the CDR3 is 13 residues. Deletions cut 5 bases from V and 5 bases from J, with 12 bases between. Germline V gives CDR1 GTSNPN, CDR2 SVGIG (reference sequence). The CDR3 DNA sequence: TGTGCCTGGGAAGGGGCACCGAATGAAAAACTGTTTTTT. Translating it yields CAWEGAPNEKLFF.

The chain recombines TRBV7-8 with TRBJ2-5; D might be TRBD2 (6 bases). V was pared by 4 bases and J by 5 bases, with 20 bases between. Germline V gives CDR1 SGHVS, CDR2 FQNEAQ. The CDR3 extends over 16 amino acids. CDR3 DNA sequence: TGTGCCAGCAGCTCTCTAGACCCGGGGGTCCGCGAGACCCAGTACTTC. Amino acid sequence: CASSSLDPGVRETQYF.

The DNA of the CDR3 is TGTGCCAGCAGCTTAGCAGCCCGGGACAGAGTCTACGAGCAGTACTTC. Protein product: CASSLAARDRVYEQYF. The chain is built from TRBV11-2 and TRBJ2-7, with 7 bases identical to TRBD1. The junction had 9 bases not matched to a gene; V was cut back by 1 base and J by 3 bases. The CDR3 covers 16 residues. Per germline, CDR1 SGHAT and CDR2 FQNNGV.

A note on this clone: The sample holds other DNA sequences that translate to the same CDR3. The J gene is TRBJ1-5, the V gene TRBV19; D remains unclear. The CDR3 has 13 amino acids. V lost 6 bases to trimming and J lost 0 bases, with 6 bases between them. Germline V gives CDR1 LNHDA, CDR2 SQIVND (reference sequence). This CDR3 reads CASSPYSNQPQHF. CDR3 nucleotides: TGTGCCAGTAGCCCCTATAGCAATCAGCCCCAGCATTTT.

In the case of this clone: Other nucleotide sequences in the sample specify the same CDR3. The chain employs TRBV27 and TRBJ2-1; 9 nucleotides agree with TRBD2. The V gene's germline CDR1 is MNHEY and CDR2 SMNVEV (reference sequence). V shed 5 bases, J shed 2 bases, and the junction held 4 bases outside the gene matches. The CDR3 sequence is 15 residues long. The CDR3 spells CASSPRLAAYNEQFF. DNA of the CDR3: TGTGCCAGCAGTCCTCGACTAGCGGCCTACAATGAGCAGTTCTTC.

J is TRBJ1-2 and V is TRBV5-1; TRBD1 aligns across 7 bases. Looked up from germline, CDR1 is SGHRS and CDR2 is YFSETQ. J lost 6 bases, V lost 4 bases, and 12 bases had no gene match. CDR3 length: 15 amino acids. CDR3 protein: CASSGGDRTGDGYTF. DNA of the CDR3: TGCGCCAGCAGCGGCGGGGACAGAACGGGCGATGGCTACACCTTC.

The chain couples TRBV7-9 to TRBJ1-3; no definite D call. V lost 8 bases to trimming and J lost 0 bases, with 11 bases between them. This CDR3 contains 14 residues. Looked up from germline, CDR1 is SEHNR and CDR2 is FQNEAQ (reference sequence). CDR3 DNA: TGTGCCAGCTCCCCAGTTCTCTCTGGAAACACCATATATTTT. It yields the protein CASSPVLSGNTIYF.

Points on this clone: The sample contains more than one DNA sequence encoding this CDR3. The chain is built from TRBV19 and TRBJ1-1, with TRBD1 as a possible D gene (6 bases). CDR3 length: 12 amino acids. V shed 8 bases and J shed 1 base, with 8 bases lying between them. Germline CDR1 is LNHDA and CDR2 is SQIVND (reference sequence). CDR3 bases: TGTGCCAGTTTGACAGGGAACACTGAAGCTTTCTTT. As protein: CASLTGNTEAFF.

The CDR3 region is CASSVGLSSTDTQYF. The CDR3 region has the DNA TGTGCCAGCAGCGTAGGACTTTCTTCCACAGATACGCAGTATTTT. The chain carries TRBV9 and TRBJ2-3; no clear D. Trimming pared 0 bases from V and 2 bases from J, leaving 10 bases between. The germline gives CDR1 SGDLS, CDR2 YYNGEE. The CDR3 sequence is 15 residues long.